This entry describes one T cell receptor (beta chain). This clone was seen just once. What this receptor recognizes is not known. Per-base qualities were not stored, and no clone one base away is much larger. In the same sample, other DNA sequences code for this CDR3. This sample is part of a study of blood T cell repertoires in COVID-19 (dated by TCRdb to the early 2020s). For context, the study as a whole: Samples covering the acute and convalescent phases of COVID-19 were provided by collaborators in the United States, Italy and Spain. The prospective study material was composed of cDNA or gDNA derived from T cells, B-cell-depleted T cells, or PBMCs. The dataset comprised deeply sampled blood TCRbeta repertoires from subjects exposed to, actively infected with, or recovered from COVID-19. The repertoires were made available in a free public database intended to serve as a resource for research on the immune response to SARS-CoV-2. The samples were drawn from two sources: the first 160 participants of the ongoing ImmuneRACE study, and about 1,300 subjects contributed by 6 global collaborators. Nearly every sample came with metadata listing a de-identified subject ID, COVID-19 status, age in years and sex. HLA class I and class II types, where available, came from metadata supplied by the sample provider rather than from assay-based typing.

Cut back by 1 base and 0 bases, the V and J ends lie 8 bases apart. The CDR3, from cysteine to phenylalanine, totals 15 residues. This entry keeps only the CDR3 DNA: 45 bases, framed from base 1. Taken from the germline V gene, the CDR1 and CDR2 loops are SGHRS and YFSETQ. The immunoSEQ Assay, a bias-controlled multiplex PCR, was used to amplify TCRbeta CDR3 regions from genomic DNA. On the study's bioinformatics: Within the assay, amplification of reference gene primers was used to estimate how many nucleated cells each sample contained. Sequence reads were collapsed and filtered to measure the absolute abundance of every unique TCRbeta CDR3 rearrangement. Productive Simpson clonality was computed per sample as the square root of Simpson's diversity index over productive rearrangements. TCRdb retrieved this table from immuneACCESS and kept in-frame rearrangements only. Not all clones are present; in checked studies, unresolved V genes account for under half, and no reason is known for the remainder. V and J calls and clone size are copied from that table; D and trimming were computed from the DNA. The sample table lists about 240,000 clones, 75% to 90% of them with a count of one. Clones ranked in the top ten supply roughly 3.1% of the sample.

Participants in the prospective study were aged roughly 18 to 100 years, lived in 20 to 30 United States geographic areas, and enrolled through a virtual design. In the prospective study, participants were assigned to cohorts based on the clinical history participants reported in a screening survey and a study questionnaire. In the prospective study, mobile phlebotomists collected whole blood, serum and a nasopharyngeal or oropharyngeal swab from each participant. Additional blood draws and questionnaires over an approximately two-month period could optionally be provided by prospective study participants. Prospective study blood samples were shipped either frozen or at room temperature before DNA extraction. Results and caveats for the whole study, not just this receptor: How much clinical and demographic metadata was included differed by source and by participant, and the metadata was provided uncurated.

This clonotype originated in a woman aged 40 to 50 with acute COVID-19. The V gene is TRBV5-1 and the J gene is TRBJ2-1; the D segment could be TRBD1, given 6 matching bases. The sequenced sample consisted of PBMCs or T cells enriched from blood (not recorded which). The DNA sequence follows: TGCGCCAGCAGCTTGATAGGGGGCTCCTACAATGAGCAGTTCTTC. The translation is CASSLIGGSYNEQFF.